This T cell receptor (beta chain) was identified in a study of blood T cell repertoires in COVID-19. In the study overall: Donors in the United States, Italy and Spain gave samples during acute or convalescent COVID-19. PBMCs, B-cell-depleted T cells, or T cells provided the cDNA or gDNA that made up the material.

In the study's own analysis: Quantification of nucleated cells was approximated via reference gene primer amplification. Here immunoSEQ multiplex PCR was the method, and the copy in TCRdb shows in-frame clones only, minus some. V and J calls and clone size come straight from that table; D and trimming were deduced from the DNA. The table records some 100,000 clones, around 85% of them present only once. V was clipped by 2 bases and J by 5 bases, with 7 bases between them. The CDR3 sequence is 12 residues long. Germline V gene lookup returns CDR1 SGHRS and CDR2 YFSETQ. This receptor was taken from a woman in her 70s with active or convalescent COVID-19. Sample: peripheral blood. The J gene is TRBJ2-5, the V gene TRBV5-1; perhaps TRBD2 as D (5 bases). The CDR3 is CASSFPGETQYF. The CDR3 DNA reads TGCGCCAGCAGCTTTCCGGGGGAGACCCAGTACTTC. The full variable domain, with the rest looked up from reference TRBV5-1 and TRBJ2-5, is KAGVTQTPRYLIKTRGQQVTLSCSPISGHRSVSWYQQTPGQGLQFLFEYFSETQRNKGNFPGRFSGRQFSNSRSEMNVSTLELGDSALYLCASSFPGETQYFGPGTRLLVL.